The 7 T cell receptor beta chains in this list originate from one sample, sequenced in a study of blood T cell repertoires in COVID-19. This table comes from immunoSEQ multiplex PCR, and its TCRdb copy is limited to in-frame clones, with some not included. This table holds 320,000 or so clones, approximately 88% found once. Specimen: PBMCs or T cells enriched from blood (not recorded which). All receptors come from a man aged 30-40 years who had recovered from COVID-19.

The rearrangement uses TRBV9 and TRBJ1-4; 7 nucleotides align to TRBD1. Germline lookup yields CDR1 SGDLS and CDR2 YYNGEE. The CDR3 sequence is 14 residues long. The trim removed 0 bases at V and 5 bases at J, leaving 1 base unmatched. CDR3 DNA sequence: TGTGCCAGCAGCGTAGAACAGGGGAATGAAAAACTGTTTTTT. Protein sequence: CASSVEQGNEKLFF.

This clone was seen only a few times. The CDR3 region is CAWSKGARSNYGYTF. DNA for the CDR3: TGTGCCTGGAGTAAGGGGGCGCGTTCTAACTATGGCTACACCTTC. The chain links TRBV30 to TRBJ1-2; 7 bases are shared with TRBD1. The V and J ends lost 2 bases and 0 bases, in that order; junction bases with no gene match: 6. The CDR3 contains 15 residues. CDR1 is GTSNPN, CDR2 SVGIG, per germline (reference sequence).

The sample holds one count of this clone. V gene TRBV2 combines with J gene TRBJ1-5; 9 bases are a match to TRBD1. V gave up 6 bases and J gave up 1 base; unmatched junction bases: 10. The CDR3 has 17 residues. The V gene's germline CDR1 is SNHLY and CDR2 FYNNEI. DNA for the CDR3: TGTGCCAGCAGAGCCGGGACAGGGAGCCAGAGCAATCAGCCCCAGCATTTT. Translating it yields CASRAGTGSQSNQPQHF. The complete variable domain, with remaining parts taken from reference TRBV2 and TRBJ1-5, reads EPEVTQTPSHQVTQMGQEVILRCVPISNHLYFYWYRQILGQKVEFLVSFYNNEISEKSEIFDDQFSVERPDGSNFTLKIRSTKLEDSAMYFCASRAGTGSQSNQPQHFGDGTRLSIL.

The V and J genes are TRBV5-6 and TRBJ2-5, with 10 positions matching TRBD2. Germline lookup yields CDR1 SGHDT and CDR2 YYEEEE. The CDR3 spans 16 residues. The trim removed 1 base at V and 5 bases at J, leaving 8 bases unmatched. CDR3 sequence reads: CASSLLSGGVRETQYF. The CDR3 DNA reads as TGTGCCAGCAGCTTGCTGAGCGGGGGGGTTCGGGAGACCCAGTACTTC.

The chain couples TRBV4-2 to TRBJ1-3; D is perhaps TRBD1 (6 bases). The CDR3 loop spans 14 amino acids. Trimming removed 1 base at V and 2 bases at J, with 6 bases between. CDR1 and CDR2 from the germline V gene are LGHNA and YNFKEQ. The CDR3 DNA reads as TGTGCCAGCAGCCAAGGGACAGCTGGAAACACCATATATTTT. It encodes CASSQGTAGNTIYF.

The chain uses TRBV7-2 and TRBJ2-5; the D gene is possibly TRBD2 (5 bases). CDR3 size: 15 residues. Trimming removed 8 bases at V and 5 bases at J, with 21 bases between. CDR1 is SGHTA and CDR2 is FQGNSA in the germline V gene. CDR3 protein: CASRKEAGGTETQYF. The CDR3 region has the DNA TGTGCCAGCCGCAAGGAGGCAGGTGGAACGGAGACCCAGTACTTC.

The CDR3 sequence: CASSENPAYPYNEQFF. CDR3 nucleotide sequence: TGTGCCAGCAGTGAAAACCCCGCCTATCCCTACAATGAGCAGTTCTTC. This chain connects TRBV6-1 to TRBJ2-1; no clear D gene. This CDR3 has 16 residues. CDR1 and CDR2 (germline): MNHNS, SASEGT. V dropped 2 bases and J dropped 2 bases, with 13 bases sitting between them.